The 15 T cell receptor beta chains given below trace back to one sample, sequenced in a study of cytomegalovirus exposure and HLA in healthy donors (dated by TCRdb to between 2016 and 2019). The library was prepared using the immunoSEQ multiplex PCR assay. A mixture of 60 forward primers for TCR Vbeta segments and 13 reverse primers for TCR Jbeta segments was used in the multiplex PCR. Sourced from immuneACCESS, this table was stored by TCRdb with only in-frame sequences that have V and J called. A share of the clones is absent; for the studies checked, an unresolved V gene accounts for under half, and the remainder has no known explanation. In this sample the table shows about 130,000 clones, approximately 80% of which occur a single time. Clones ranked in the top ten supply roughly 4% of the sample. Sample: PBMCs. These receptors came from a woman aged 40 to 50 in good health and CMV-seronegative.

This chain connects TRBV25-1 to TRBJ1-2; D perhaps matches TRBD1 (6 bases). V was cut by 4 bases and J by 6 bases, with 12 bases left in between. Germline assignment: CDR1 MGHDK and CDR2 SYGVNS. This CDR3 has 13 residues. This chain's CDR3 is CASSADRRDGYTF. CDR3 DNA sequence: TGTGCCAGCAGTGCGGACAGACGAGATGGCTACACCTTC.

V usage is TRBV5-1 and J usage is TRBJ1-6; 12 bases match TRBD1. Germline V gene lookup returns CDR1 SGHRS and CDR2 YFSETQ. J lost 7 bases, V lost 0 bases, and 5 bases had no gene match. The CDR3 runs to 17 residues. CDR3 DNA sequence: TGCGCCAGCAGCTTGGTAGGGACAGGGGGCTTGAATTCACCCCTCCACTTT. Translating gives CASSLVGTGGLNSPLHF. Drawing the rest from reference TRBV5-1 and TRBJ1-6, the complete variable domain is KAGVTQTPRYLIKTRGQQVTLSCSPISGHRSVSWYQQTPGQGLQFLFEYFSETQRNKGNFPGRFSGRQFSNSRSEMNVSTLELGDSALYLCASSLVGTGGLNSPLHFGNGTRLTVT.

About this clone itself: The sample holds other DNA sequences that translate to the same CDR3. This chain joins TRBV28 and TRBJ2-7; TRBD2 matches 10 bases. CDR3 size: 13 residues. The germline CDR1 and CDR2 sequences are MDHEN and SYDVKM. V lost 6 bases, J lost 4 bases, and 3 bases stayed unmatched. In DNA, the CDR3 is TGTGCCAGCAGGACTAGCGGGTGGTACGAGCAGTACTTC. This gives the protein CASRTSGWYEQYF.

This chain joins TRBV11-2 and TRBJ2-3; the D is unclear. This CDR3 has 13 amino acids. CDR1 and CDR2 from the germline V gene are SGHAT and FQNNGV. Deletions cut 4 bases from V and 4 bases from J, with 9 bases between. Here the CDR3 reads CASSSRNADTQYF. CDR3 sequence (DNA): TGTGCCAGCAGCTCCAGGAACGCAGATACGCAGTATTTT.

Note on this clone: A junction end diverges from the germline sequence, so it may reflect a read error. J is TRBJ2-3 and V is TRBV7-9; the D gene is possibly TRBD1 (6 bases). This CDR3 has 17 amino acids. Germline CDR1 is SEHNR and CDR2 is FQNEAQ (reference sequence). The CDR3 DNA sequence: TGTGCCAGCCGCTTGGGACAAGACGGGCTACGCACAGATACGCAGTATTTT. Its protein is CASRLGQDGLRTDTQYF.

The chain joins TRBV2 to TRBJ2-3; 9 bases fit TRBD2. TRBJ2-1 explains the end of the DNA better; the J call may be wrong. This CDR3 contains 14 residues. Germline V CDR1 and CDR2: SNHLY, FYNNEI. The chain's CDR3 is CASREGPNYNEQFF. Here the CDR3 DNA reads TGTGCCTCGCGGGAGGGGCCTAACTACAATGAGCAGTTCTTC.

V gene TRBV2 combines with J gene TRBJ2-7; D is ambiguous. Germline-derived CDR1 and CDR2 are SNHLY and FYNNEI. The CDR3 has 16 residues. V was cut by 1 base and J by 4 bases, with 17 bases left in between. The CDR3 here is CASSEVLIELRYEQYF. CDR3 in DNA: TGTGCCAGCAGTGAAGTGTTAATTGAACTCCGGTACGAGCAGTACTTC.

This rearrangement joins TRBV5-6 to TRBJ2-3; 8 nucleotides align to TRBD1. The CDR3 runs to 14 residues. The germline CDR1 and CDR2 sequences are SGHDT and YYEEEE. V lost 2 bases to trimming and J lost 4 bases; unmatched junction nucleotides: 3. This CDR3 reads CASSFGQGSDTQYF. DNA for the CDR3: TGTGCCAGCAGCTTCGGACAGGGTTCAGATACGCAGTATTTT.

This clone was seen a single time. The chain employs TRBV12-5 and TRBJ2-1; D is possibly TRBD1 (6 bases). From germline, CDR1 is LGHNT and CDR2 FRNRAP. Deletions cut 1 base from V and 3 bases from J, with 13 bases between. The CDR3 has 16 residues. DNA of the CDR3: TGTGCTAGTGGTTTGGACAGGGACCCCTACTACAATGAGCAGTTCTTC. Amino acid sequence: CASGLDRDPYYNEQFF. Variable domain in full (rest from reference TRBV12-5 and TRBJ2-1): DARVTQTPRHKVTEMGQEVTMRCQPILGHNTVFWYRQTMMQGLELLAYFRNRAPLDDSGMPKDRFSAEMPDATLATLKIQPSEPRDSAVYFCASGLDRDPYYNEQFFGPGTRLTVL.

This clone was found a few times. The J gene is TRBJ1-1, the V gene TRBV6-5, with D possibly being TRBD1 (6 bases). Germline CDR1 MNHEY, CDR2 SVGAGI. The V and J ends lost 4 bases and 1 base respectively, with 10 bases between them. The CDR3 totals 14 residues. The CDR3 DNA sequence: TGTGCCAGCAGTTTAGCCAGGGGGAACACTGAAGCTTTCTTT. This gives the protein CASSLARGNTEAFF.

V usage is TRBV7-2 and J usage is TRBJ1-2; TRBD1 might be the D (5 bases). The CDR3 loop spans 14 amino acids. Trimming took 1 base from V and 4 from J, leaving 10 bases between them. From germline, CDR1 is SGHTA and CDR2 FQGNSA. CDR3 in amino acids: CASSLGQGGYGYTF. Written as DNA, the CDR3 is TGTGCCAGCAGCTTAGGCCAGGGCGGCTATGGCTACACCTTC.

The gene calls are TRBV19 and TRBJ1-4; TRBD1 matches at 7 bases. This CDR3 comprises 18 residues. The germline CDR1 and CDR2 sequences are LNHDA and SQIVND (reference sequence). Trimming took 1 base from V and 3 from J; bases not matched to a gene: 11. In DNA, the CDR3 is TGTGCCAGTAGTATAGGAGGGACAGCCAATCCCTCTAATGAAAAACTGTTTTTT. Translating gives CASSIGGTANPSNEKLFF.

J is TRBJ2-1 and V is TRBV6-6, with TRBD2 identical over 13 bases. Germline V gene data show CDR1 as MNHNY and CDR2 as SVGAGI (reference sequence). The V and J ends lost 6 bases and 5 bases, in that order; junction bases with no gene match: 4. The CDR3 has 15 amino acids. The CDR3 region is CASSRLAGGNNEQFF. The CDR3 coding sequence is TGTGCCAGCAGCAGACTAGCGGGGGGCAACAATGAGCAGTTCTTC.

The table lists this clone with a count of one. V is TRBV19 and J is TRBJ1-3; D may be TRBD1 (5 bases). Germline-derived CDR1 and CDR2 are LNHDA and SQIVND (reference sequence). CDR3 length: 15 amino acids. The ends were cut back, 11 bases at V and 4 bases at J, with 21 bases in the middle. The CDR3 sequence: CASQLGRDWGNTIYF. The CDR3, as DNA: TGTGCCTCCCAACTTGGCAGGGATTGGGGAAACACCATATATTTT.

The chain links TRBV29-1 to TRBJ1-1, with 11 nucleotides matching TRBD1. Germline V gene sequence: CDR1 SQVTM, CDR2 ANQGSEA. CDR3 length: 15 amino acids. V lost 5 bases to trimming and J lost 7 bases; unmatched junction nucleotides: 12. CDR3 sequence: CSVFLWGTGGCEAFF. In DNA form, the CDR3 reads TGCAGCGTTTTCCTCTGGGGGACAGGGGGGTGTGAAGCTTTCTTT.